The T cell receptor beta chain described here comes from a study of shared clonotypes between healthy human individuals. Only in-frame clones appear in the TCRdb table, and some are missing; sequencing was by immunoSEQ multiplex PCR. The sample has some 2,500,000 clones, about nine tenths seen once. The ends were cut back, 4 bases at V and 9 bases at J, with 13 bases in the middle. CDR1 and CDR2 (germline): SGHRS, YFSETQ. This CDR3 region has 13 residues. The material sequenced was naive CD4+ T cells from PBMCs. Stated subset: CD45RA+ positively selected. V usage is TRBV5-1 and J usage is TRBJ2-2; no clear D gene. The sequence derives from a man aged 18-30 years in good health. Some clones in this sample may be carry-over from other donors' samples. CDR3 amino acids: CASSADPNRELFF. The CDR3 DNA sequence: TGCGCCAGCAGCGCGGACCCTAACAGGGAGCTGTTTTTT.